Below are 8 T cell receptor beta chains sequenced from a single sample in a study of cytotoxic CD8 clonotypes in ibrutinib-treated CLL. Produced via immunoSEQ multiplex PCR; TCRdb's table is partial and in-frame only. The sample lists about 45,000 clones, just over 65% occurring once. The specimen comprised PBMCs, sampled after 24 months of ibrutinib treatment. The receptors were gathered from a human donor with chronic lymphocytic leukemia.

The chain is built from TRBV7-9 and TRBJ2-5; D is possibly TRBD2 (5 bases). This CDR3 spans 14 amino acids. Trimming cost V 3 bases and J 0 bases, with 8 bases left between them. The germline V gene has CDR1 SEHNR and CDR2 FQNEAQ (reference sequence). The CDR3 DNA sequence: TGTGCCAGCAGCTTGGGAGAGTACCAAGAGACCCAGTACTTC. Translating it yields CASSLGEYQETQYF.

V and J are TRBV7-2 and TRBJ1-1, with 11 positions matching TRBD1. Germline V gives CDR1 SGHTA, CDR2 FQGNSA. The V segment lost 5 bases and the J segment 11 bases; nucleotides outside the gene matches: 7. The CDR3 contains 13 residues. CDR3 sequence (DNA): TGTGCCAGCAGCGCTGGGACAGGGGGGAGTGCTTTCTTT. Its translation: CASSAGTGGSAFF.

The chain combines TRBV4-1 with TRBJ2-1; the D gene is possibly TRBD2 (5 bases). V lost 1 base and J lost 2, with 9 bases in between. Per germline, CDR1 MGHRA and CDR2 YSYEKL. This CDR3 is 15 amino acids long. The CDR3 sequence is CASSQGDSAYNEQFF. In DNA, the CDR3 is TGCGCCAGCAGCCAAGGGGATAGCGCCTACAATGAGCAGTTCTTC.

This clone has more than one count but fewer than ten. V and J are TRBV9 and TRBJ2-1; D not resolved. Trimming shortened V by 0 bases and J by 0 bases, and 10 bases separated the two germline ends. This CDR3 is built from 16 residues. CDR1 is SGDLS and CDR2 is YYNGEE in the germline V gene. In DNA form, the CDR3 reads TGTGCCAGCAGCGTAGTCAGTAGGAGCTCCTACAATGAGCAGTTCTTC. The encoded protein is CASSVVSRSSYNEQFF.

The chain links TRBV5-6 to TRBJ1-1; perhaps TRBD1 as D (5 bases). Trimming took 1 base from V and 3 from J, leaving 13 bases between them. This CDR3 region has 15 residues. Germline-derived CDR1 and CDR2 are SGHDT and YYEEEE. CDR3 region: CASSLRGARDTEAFF. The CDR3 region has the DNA TGTGCCAGCAGCTTGAGAGGGGCTAGGGACACTGAAGCTTTCTTT. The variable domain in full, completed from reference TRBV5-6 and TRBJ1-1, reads DAGVTQSPTHLIKTRGQQVTLRCSPKSGHDTVSWYQQALGQGPQFIFQYYEEEERQRGNFPDRFSGHQFPNYSSELNVNALLLGDSALYLCASSLRGARDTEAFFGQGTRLTVV.

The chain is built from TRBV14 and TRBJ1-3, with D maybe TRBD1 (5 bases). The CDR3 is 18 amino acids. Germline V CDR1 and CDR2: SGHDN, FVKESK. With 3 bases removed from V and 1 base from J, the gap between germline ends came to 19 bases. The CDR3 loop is CASSQNAPGLISGNTIYF. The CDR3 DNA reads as TGTGCCAGCAGCCAGAATGCTCCGGGACTAATATCTGGAAACACCATATATTTT. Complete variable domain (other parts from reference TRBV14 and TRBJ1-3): EAGVTQFPSHSVIEKGQTVTLRCDPISGHDNLYWYRRVMGKEIKFLLHFVKESKQDESGMPNNRFLAERTGGTYSTLKVQPAELEDSGVYFCASSQNAPGLISGNTIYFGEGSWLTVV.

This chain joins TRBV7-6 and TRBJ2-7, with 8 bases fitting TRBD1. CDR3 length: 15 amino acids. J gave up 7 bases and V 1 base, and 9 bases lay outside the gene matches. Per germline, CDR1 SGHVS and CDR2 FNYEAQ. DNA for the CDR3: TGTGCCAGCAGCTTAGAAGGGACAGGCGAGGGAGAGCAGTACTTC. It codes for CASSLEGTGEGEQYF. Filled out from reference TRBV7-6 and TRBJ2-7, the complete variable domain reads GAGVSQSPRYKVTKRGQDVALRCDPISGHVSLYWYRQALGQGPEFLTYFNYEAQQDKSGLPNDRFSAERPEGSISTLTIQRTEQRDSAMYRCASSLEGTGEGEQYFGPGTRLTVT.

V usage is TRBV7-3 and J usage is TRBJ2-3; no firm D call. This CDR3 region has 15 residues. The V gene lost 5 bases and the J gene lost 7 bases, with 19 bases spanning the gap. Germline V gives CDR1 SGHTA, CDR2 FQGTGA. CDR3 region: CASSPEGRREYTQYF. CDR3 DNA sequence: TGTGCCAGCAGCCCGGAAGGCCGACGTGAATATACGCAGTATTTT.